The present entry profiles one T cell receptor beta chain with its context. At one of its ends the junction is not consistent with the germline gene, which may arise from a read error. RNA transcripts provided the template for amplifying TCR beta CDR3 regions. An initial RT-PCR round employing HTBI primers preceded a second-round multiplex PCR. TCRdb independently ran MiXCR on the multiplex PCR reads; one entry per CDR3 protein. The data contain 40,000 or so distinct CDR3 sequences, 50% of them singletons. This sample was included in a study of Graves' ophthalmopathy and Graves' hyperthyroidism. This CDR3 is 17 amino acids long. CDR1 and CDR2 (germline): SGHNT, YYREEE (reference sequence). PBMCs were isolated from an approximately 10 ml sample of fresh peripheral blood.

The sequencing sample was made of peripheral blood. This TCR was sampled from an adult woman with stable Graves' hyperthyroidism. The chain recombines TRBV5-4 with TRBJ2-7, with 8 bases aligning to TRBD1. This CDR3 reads CASSLPTGGSASCEQYF. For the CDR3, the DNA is TGTGCCAGCAGCTTGCCTACAGGGGGGTCCGCCTCCTGCGAGCAGTACTTC.